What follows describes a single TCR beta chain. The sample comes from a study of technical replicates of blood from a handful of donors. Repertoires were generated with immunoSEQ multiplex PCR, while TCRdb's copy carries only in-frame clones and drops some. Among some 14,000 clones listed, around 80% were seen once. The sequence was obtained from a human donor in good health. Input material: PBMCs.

The CDR3 DNA reads as TGTGCCAGTAGTACTCCAACTAGCGGGAAAACCTCCTACGAGCAGTACTTC. As protein: CASSTPTSGKTSYEQYF. The chain joins TRBV19 to TRBJ2-7; 10 nucleotides line up with TRBD2. Germline-derived CDR1 and CDR2 are LNHDA and SQIVND (reference sequence). The CDR3 length is 17 residues. The J segment lost 0 bases and the V segment lost 4 bases, leaving 9 bases of the junction unmatched.